A single sample gave rise to the 9 T cell receptor beta chains below, sequenced in a study of cytomegalovirus exposure and HLA in healthy donors. Primers: 60 Vbeta forward and 13 Jbeta reverse. The data were produced by immunoSEQ multiplex PCR, yet TCRdb's version contains in-frame clones alone and is incomplete. The sample has approximately 170,000 clones; approximately 80% are singletons. The sample consisted of PBMCs. Source of these receptors: a woman aged 50 to 60 in good health and CMV-seronegative.

The J gene is TRBJ2-3, the V gene TRBV5-8; 7 bases align to TRBD2. The CDR3 runs to 15 residues. Germline CDR1 and CDR2: SGHTS and YDEGEE. The ends lost 3 bases at V and 3 bases at J; junction bases unmatched: 7. The CDR3 nucleotides read TGTGCCAGCAGCTGGGGGGGACGAAGTACAGATACGCAGTATTTT. Amino acid sequence: CASSWGGRSTDTQYF.

The V gene is TRBV18, the J gene TRBJ1-2; a weak D match, TRBD1 (5 bases). V was clipped by 3 bases and J by 7 bases, with 15 bases between them. CDR3 length: 14 amino acids. Germline CDR1 and CDR2: KGHSH and LQKENI. The CDR3 DNA reads TGTGCCAGCTCACCGAAAAAGCAGGGAGGTGGCTACACCTTC. Translated: CASSPKKQGGGYTF.

This clone is a singleton in its sample. The chain is built from TRBV14 and TRBJ2-1; D is possibly TRBD2 (7 bases). The CDR3 has 16 amino acids. The V end lost 4 bases, the J end lost 2 bases, and 15 bases lay between the germline ends. Germline CDR1 reads SGHDN; CDR2 reads FVKESK. In DNA, the CDR3 is TGTGCCAGCAGCCGGGGAGGGGGGAGTCCCTACAATGAGCAGTTCTTC. It yields the protein CASSRGGGSPYNEQFF.

This clone was observed a handful of times. V gene TRBV14 combines with J gene TRBJ2-1; 11 nucleotides agree with TRBD2. The germline V gene has CDR1 SGHDN and CDR2 FVKESK. The CDR3 totals 13 residues. J was trimmed by 13 bases and V by 2 bases; bases with no gene match: 4. This CDR3 is CASSQPLAGGQFF. The CDR3 DNA follows: TGTGCCAGCAGCCAACCCCTAGCGGGAGGCCAGTTCTTC.

The chain combines TRBV4-3 with TRBJ1-2, with D maybe TRBD1 (5 bases). Trimming removed 4 bases from V and 0 bases from J, with 12 bases in between. The CDR3 runs to 15 residues. Germline-derived CDR1 and CDR2 are LGHNA and YSLEER. The CDR3 sequence: CASSPGGVANYGYTF. DNA for the CDR3: TGCGCCAGCAGCCCCGGAGGGGTAGCTAACTATGGCTACACCTTC.

J is TRBJ2-1 and V is TRBV2; the match to TRBD1 covers 10 bases. The CDR3 length is 15 residues. Germline CDR1 is SNHLY and CDR2 is FYNNEI. With V trimmed by 5 bases and J by 3 bases, 4 bases remained unmatched. CDR3 loop: CASSPGTGVYNEQFF. The CDR3 nucleotides read TGTGCCAGCAGTCCCGGGACAGGGGTCTACAATGAGCAGTTCTTC.

This chain joins TRBV6-5 and TRBJ2-2; 9 nucleotides agree with TRBD1. The CDR3 length is 15 residues. The trim removed 10 bases at V and 5 bases at J, leaving 11 bases unmatched. Germline V gene sequence: CDR1 MNHEY, CDR2 SVGAGI. CDR3 DNA sequence: TGTGCCACCGGGACAGGGACAGGGTTTACCGGGGAGCTGTTTTTT. It translates to CATGTGTGFTGELFF.

This sequence joins TRBV19 and TRBJ2-5; tentative D call: TRBD1 (6 bases). V lost 3 bases and J lost 3, with 11 bases in between. The germline gives CDR1 LNHDA, CDR2 SQIVND (reference sequence). CDR3 length: 14 amino acids. CDR3 DNA sequence: TGTGCCAGTAGTATCACACAGGGAAAAGAGACCCAGTACTTC. This gives the protein CASSITQGKETQYF.

This chain joins TRBV7-2 and TRBJ2-7; D unresolved. The V and J ends lost 1 base and 3 bases respectively, with 16 bases between them. This CDR3 is built from 16 residues. In germline, CDR1 is SGHTA, CDR2 FQGNSA. Here the CDR3 DNA reads TGTGCCAGCAGCTTAGGAAATAGCCCATCTCTCTACGAGCAGTACTTC. Protein sequence: CASSLGNSPSLYEQYF.